A single sample gave rise to the 12 T cell receptor beta chains below, sequenced in a study of cytomegalovirus exposure and HLA in healthy donors. Both 60 Vbeta primers and 13 Jbeta primers went into the PCR. Using immunoSEQ multiplex PCR, the repertoire was profiled, and TCRdb retains in-frame clones only, with some absent. The sample records some 91,000 clones, around 74% being singletons. Sequencing input: PBMCs. These receptors were taken from a man aged 35-49 years in good health and CMV-seropositive.

J is TRBJ2-1 and V is TRBV6-4; possibly TRBD1 for D (6 bases). The CDR3 is made up of 14 amino acids. The germline CDR1 and CDR2 sequences are MRHNA and SNTAGT. V lost 2 bases and J 4 bases, leaving 9 bases between the germline ends. In DNA, the CDR3 is TGTGCCAGCAGTGACACAGGGCGGTACAATGAGCAGTTCTTC. Its protein product is CASSDTGRYNEQFF.

The chain couples TRBV7-9 to TRBJ2-7; 8 nucleotides line up with TRBD1. V was pared by 4 bases and J by 2 bases, with 13 bases of the junction left unmatched. The germline V gene has CDR1 SEHNR and CDR2 FQNEAQ (reference sequence). The CDR3 spans 17 residues. The CDR3 coding sequence is TGTGCCAGCAGCTCCCGGCACCGGGGACAGGCCCCCTACGAGCAGTACTTC. This sequence encodes CASSSRHRGQAPYEQYF.

This sequence joins TRBV10-3 and TRBJ2-5, with D possibly TRBD2 on 5 matching bases. The end of the DNA fits TRBJ2-7 better, so the J call may be wrong. Germline assignment: CDR1 ENHRY and CDR2 SYGVKD. The CDR3 sequence is 15 residues long. The DNA of the CDR3 is TGTGCCCCAAAAAAAGAGAGGGCGGAATCCTACGAGCAGTACTTC. Translating it yields CAPKKERAESYEQYF.

This clone was counted a single time. This chain links TRBV4-1 with TRBJ2-1; 11 nucleotides match TRBD2. V lost 3 bases and J lost 0; bases outside the gene matches: 4. Germline V gene data show CDR1 as MGHRA and CDR2 as YSYEKL. CDR3 length: 17 amino acids. Here the CDR3 reads CASSHGGLAGSYNEQFF. CDR3 nucleotide sequence: TGCGCCAGCAGCCACGGAGGACTAGCGGGCTCCTACAATGAGCAGTTCTTC.

In its sample, this clone was seen a few times. The chain has TRBV7-8 and TRBJ1-5; TRBD1 is a possible D gene (6 bases). From germline, CDR1 is SGHVS and CDR2 FQNEAQ. This CDR3 is 16 amino acids long. Trimming removed 1 base at V and 6 bases at J, with 16 bases between. The CDR3 DNA follows: TGTGCCAGCAGCTTAGGGTTTGGGGTAGGGGGTCAGCCCCAGCATTTT. Residues: CASSLGFGVGGQPQHF.

The genes are TRBV6-1 and TRBJ1-1; D possibly corresponds to TRBD1 (5 bases). V lost 3 bases to trimming and J lost 6 bases, with 23 bases between them. Germline CDR1 and CDR2: MNHNS and SASEGT. This CDR3 spans 17 amino acids. The CDR3 DNA follows: TGTGCCAGCAGTGATAGTGGTGGGGCAGGGTATATGGCTGAAGCTTTCTTT. Translating gives CASSDSGGAGYMAEAFF.

The V and J genes are TRBV2 and TRBJ1-2, with D uncertain. Germline V gives CDR1 SNHLY, CDR2 FYNNEI. CDR3 length: 12 amino acids. V lost 5 bases and J 2 bases, leaving 6 bases between the germline ends. CDR3 bases: TGTGCCAGCAGTTACAGAAACTATGGCTACACCTTC. Translating gives CASSYRNYGYTF.

This clone was picked up one time. The chain links TRBV7-6 to TRBJ2-3; possible D gene TRBD2, 6 bases. CDR3 length equals 18 residues. V gave up 5 bases and J gave up 2 bases, with 23 bases separating them. The germline gives CDR1 SGHVS, CDR2 FNYEAQ. For the CDR3, the DNA is TGTGCCAGCAGCCTGGGACTTAGTGGCTACCCGTCCACAGATACGCAGTATTTT. Protein sequence: CASSLGLSGYPSTDTQYF. The whole variable domain, filled in from reference TRBV7-6 and TRBJ2-3, reads GAGVSQSPRYKVTKRGQDVALRCDPISGHVSLYWYRQALGQGPEFLTYFNYEAQQDKSGLPNDRFSAERPEGSISTLTIQRTEQRDSAMYRCASSLGLSGYPSTDTQYFGPGTRLTVL.

The chain joins TRBV9 to TRBJ1-2; TRBD1 matches at 8 bases. Germline CDR1 SGDLS, CDR2 YYNGEE. The CDR3 sequence is 15 residues long. V gave up 3 bases and J gave up 4 bases; unmatched junction bases: 8. CDR3 DNA sequence: TGTGCCAGCAGCGCCGACAGGGGTAAGACCTATGGCTACACCTTC. This codes for CASSADRGKTYGYTF.

This chain joins TRBV10-2 and TRBJ1-1; D perhaps matches TRBD1 (6 bases). Per the germline V gene, CDR1 is WSHSY and CDR2 is SAAADI. V lost 6 bases and J lost 4, with 12 bases in between. This CDR3 is built from 13 residues. The CDR3 DNA reads TGCGCCAGCAGAGATCCAGGGGTCACTGAAGCTTTCTTT. Amino acids: CASRDPGVTEAFF.

The chain carries TRBV10-2 and TRBJ2-7; 7 bases align to TRBD2. With V trimmed by 5 bases and J by 3 bases, 1 base remained unmatched. This CDR3 has 12 residues. Germline values: CDR1 WSHSY, CDR2 SAAADI. As DNA, the CDR3 is TGCGCCAGCAGTTCTAGCGGCTACGAGCAGTACTTC. It specifies CASSSSGYEQYF.

This clone was detected only a few times. The CDR3 DNA follows: TGTGCCAGCAGTGAAGTCCCTAGCCCTAGCACAGATACGCAGTATTTT. Translating gives CASSEVPSPSTDTQYF. The gene calls are TRBV6-1 and TRBJ2-3; the D gene is possibly TRBD2 (5 bases). The ends were cut back, 1 base at V and 0 bases at J, with 11 bases in the middle. There are 16 residues in the CDR3. Per germline, CDR1 MNHNS and CDR2 SASEGT.